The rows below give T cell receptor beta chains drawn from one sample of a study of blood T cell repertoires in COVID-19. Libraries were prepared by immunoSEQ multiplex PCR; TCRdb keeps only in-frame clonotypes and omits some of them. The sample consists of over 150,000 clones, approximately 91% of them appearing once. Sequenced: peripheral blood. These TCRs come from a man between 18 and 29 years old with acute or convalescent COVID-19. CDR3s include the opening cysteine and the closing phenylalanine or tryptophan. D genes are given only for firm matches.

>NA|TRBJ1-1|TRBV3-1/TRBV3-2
CASSQEVLKNTEAFF
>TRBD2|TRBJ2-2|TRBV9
CASSSPAGGTGELFF
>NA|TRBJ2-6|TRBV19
CASRAAGIQTGTRVSGANVLTF
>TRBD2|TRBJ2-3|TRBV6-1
CASSETLGLAGILGGTDTQYF
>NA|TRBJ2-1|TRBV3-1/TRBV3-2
CASSQGGSSSYNEQFF
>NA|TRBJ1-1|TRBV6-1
CASSEIATLFTEAFF
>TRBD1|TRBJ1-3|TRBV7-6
CASSSIGTAPGNTIYF
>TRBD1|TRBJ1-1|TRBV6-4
CASSPRGAMNTEAFF
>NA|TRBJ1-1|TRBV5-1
CASSPVHENTEAFF
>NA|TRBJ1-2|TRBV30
CAWSVPLGGGYTF
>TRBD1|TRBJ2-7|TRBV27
CASSSFDRGYEQYF
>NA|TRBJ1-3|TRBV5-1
CASSYSGQDSGNTIYF
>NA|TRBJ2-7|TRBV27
CASSTRGGEISEQYF
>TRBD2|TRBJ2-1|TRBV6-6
CASRWTSGRNEQFF
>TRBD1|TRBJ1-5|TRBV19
CASSIGQGHQPQHF
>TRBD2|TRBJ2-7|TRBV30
CAWSLTHLTSGSSNEQYF
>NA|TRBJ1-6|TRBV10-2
CASSVAGEGHNSPLHF
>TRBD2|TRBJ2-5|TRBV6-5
CASRDTGTSWETQYF
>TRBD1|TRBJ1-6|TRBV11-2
CASSSGYRGRSPLHF
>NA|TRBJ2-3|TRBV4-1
CASSQVNSPTDTQYF
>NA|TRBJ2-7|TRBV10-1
CASSEGLASPEREQYF
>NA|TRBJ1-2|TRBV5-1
CASSSNLPTLDGYTF
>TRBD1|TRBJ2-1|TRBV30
CAWSVGQAGQFF
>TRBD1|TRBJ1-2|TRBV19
CASSMQGVASYGYTF
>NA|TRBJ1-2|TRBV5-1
CASSLDSYGYTF
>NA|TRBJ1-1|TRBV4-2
CASSQYGNTEAFF
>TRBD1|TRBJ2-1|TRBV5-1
CASSVRTGGGYNEQFF
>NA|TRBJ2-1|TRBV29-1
CSAADYYAPEFF
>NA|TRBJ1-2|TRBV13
CASSPQGQGVKGYTF
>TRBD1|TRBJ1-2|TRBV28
CASSFLEQGANYGYTF
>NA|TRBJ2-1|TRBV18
CASSPSSGVSYNEQFF
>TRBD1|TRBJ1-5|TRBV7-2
CASSLADRVYQPQHF
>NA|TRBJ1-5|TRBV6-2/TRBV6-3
CASSYAFRQINQPQHF
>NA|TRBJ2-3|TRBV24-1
CATSDPDLDTQYF
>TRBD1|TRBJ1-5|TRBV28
CASTRTGVNQPQHF
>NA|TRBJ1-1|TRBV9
CASSAGQRNTEAFF
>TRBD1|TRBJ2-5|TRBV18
CASSRGTGRQETQYF
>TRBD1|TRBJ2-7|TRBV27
CASRPGQGALYSEQYF
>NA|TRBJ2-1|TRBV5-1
CASSTGDGPGEQFF
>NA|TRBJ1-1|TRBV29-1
CSVALGGNTEAFF
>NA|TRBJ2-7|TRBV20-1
CSASGSYEQYF
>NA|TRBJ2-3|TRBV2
CAMRGTQDTQYF
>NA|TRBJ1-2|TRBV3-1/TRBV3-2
CASSRRRTGYGYTF
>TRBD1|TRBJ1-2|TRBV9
CASSADRGRLDGYTF
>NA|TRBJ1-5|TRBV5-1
CASSLDSYQPQHF
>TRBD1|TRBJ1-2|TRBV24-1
CATSEGDSEGYTF